These 28 T cell receptor beta chains originate from one sample sequenced in a study of cytomegalovirus exposure and HLA in healthy donors. A multiplex PCR was run with 60 Vbeta primers and 13 Jbeta primers. Assay used: immunoSEQ multiplex PCR; TCRdb lists only in-frame clones, some missing. The sample consists of 150,000 or so clones, around 82% of them appearing once. The specimen sequenced was PBMCs. The receptor set was obtained from a man over 45 in good health and CMV-seronegative.

The V and J genes are TRBV27 and TRBJ1-4, with TRBD1 identical over 7 bases. This CDR3 has 19 residues. Germline V gene lookup returns CDR1 MNHEY and CDR2 SMNVEV (reference sequence). J was trimmed by 6 bases and V by 5 bases; bases with no gene match: 21. The CDR3: CASSTKGTATWRRDEKLFF. CDR3 nucleotides: TGTGCCAGCAGTACTAAGGGGACAGCTACCTGGAGGAGGGATGAAAAACTGTTTTTT.

The J gene is TRBJ1-6, the V gene TRBV7-9; possible D gene TRBD1, 6 bases. The CDR3 is 15 amino acids. The V end was cut by 5 bases, the J end by 7 bases, with 15 bases between. Germline V gene sequence: CDR1 SEHNR, CDR2 FQNEAQ (reference sequence). The CDR3 here is CASSLTGTKNSPLHF. CDR3 coding DNA: TGTGCCAGCAGCCTCACCGGGACAAAGAATTCACCCCTCCACTTT.

A remark on this clone: Other DNA sequences in the sample encode the same CDR3. The chain joins TRBV4-1 to TRBJ2-5, with 8 bases fitting TRBD2. The CDR3 loop spans 15 amino acids. V lost 0 bases to trimming and J lost 2 bases; unmatched junction nucleotides: 2. Germline V lookup: CDR1 MGHRA, CDR2 YSYEKL. CDR3 nucleotides: TGCGCCAGCAGCCAAGAAGGCGGGGGGCAAGAGACCCAGTACTTC. As protein: CASSQEGGGQETQYF.

The chain recombines TRBV7-8 with TRBJ2-2; D gene ambiguous. Germline CDR1 is SGHVS and CDR2 is FQNEAQ. The CDR3 is 13 residues long. V lost 5 bases to trimming and J lost 5 bases, with 9 bases between them. The CDR3: CASSLDETGELFF. DNA of the CDR3: TGTGCCAGCAGCCTCGATGAGACCGGGGAGCTGTTTTTT.

The CDR3 coding sequence is TGTGCCAGCAGCTTAACAGGGGGCTATGAAAAACTGTTTTTT. It yields the protein CASSLTGGYEKLFF. The chain uses TRBV11-2 and TRBJ1-4; 9 bases are shared with TRBD1. Germline-derived CDR1 and CDR2 are SGHAT and FQNNGV. The junction had 1 base not matched to a gene; V was cut back by 2 bases and J by 6 bases. CDR3 length: 14 amino acids.

The chain is built from TRBV14 and TRBJ2-7; D is possibly TRBD1 (6 bases). Germline-derived CDR1 and CDR2 are SGHDN and FVKESK. The CDR3 has 13 residues. Trimming shortened V by 2 bases and J by 3 bases, and 8 bases separated the two germline ends. CDR3 coding DNA: TGTGCCAGCAGCCAAAGGACAGACTACGAGCAGTACTTC. Amino acids: CASSQRTDYEQYF.

The chain couples TRBV2 to TRBJ2-7; tentative D call: TRBD2 (5 bases). The CDR3 sequence is 13 residues long. With 8 bases removed from V and 0 bases from J, the gap between germline ends came to 11 bases. Per germline, CDR1 SNHLY and CDR2 FYNNEI. The CDR3 region is CASGRRDSYEQYF. In DNA form, the CDR3 reads TGTGCCAGCGGCAGACGGGACTCCTACGAGCAGTACTTC.

The J gene is TRBJ1-5, the V gene TRBV7-8; maybe TRBD1 (6 bases). V lost 5 bases and J 7 bases, leaving 18 bases between the germline ends. Germline loops: CDR1 SGHVS, CDR2 FQNEAQ. This CDR3 is built from 15 residues. CDR3 coding DNA: TGTGCCAGCAGCCTCCCCGGGGGGCTAGGACAGCCCCAGCATTTT. Translation: CASSLPGGLGQPQHF.

The genes are TRBV9 and TRBJ2-2, with 9 bases identical to TRBD1. The CDR3 is 15 amino acids. Germline V gene lookup returns CDR1 SGDLS and CDR2 YYNGEE. V gave up 2 bases and J gave up 6 bases; unmatched junction bases: 5. The CDR3 region has the DNA TGTGCCAGCAGCGTCCAGACAGGGGGTGCCGGGGAGCTGTTTTTT. Translation: CASSVQTGGAGELFF. Drawing the rest from reference TRBV9 and TRBJ2-2, the complete variable domain is DSGVTQTPKHLITATGQRVTLRCSPRSGDLSVYWYQQSLDQGLQFLIQYYNGEERAKGNILERFSAQQFPDLHSELNLSSLELGDSALYFCASSVQTGGAGELFFGEGSRLTVL.

The chain combines TRBV19 with TRBJ2-7; TRBD2 aligns across 8 bases. CDR3 length: 15 residues. V dropped 4 bases and J dropped 3; count of bases not matched to a gene: 8. Per germline, CDR1 LNHDA and CDR2 SQIVND (reference sequence). This CDR3 reads CASSTTLAGNYEQYF. The CDR3 nucleotides read TGTGCCAGTAGTACGACGCTAGCGGGCAACTACGAGCAGTACTTC. The full variable domain, its missing parts supplied by reference TRBV19 and TRBJ2-7, is DGGITQSPKYLFRKEGQNVTLSCEQNLNHDAMYWYRQDPGQGLRLIYYSQIVNDFQKGDIAEGYSVSREKKESFPLTVTSAQKNPTAFYLCASSTTLAGNYEQYFGPGTRLTVT.

This chain joins TRBV5-6 and TRBJ2-7; possible D gene TRBD2, 6 bases. V lost 2 bases and J lost 2, with 11 bases in between. Germline CDR1 SGHDT, CDR2 YYEEEE. The CDR3 has 14 residues. The CDR3 DNA sequence: TGTGCCAGCAGCTTTGGAGGGAGCACCTACGAGCAGTACTTC. This translates into CASSFGGSTYEQYF.

V gene TRBV9 combines with J gene TRBJ2-1; 10 bases fit TRBD2. V lost 4 bases, J lost 5 bases, and 6 bases stayed unmatched. Per the germline V gene, CDR1 is SGDLS and CDR2 is YYNGEE. The CDR3 has 15 amino acids. The CDR3 loop reads CASSPSGGFNNEQFF. CDR3 nucleotide sequence: TGTGCCAGCAGCCCTAGCGGGGGTTTCAACAATGAGCAGTTCTTC.

The V and J genes are TRBV4-1 and TRBJ1-4; possible D gene TRBD1, 5 bases. CDR1 MGHRA and CDR2 YSYEKL come from the germline V gene. Trimming took off 2 bases at V and 3 bases at J, with 10 bases between the two ends. There are 15 residues in the CDR3. For the CDR3, the DNA is TGCGCCAGCAGCCAAATAGGGGCGGCTAATGAAAAACTGTTTTTT. Translated: CASSQIGAANEKLFF.

The rearrangement uses TRBV5-1 and TRBJ2-1; 9 bases agree with TRBD1. V gave up 0 bases and J gave up 1 base; unmatched junction bases: 2. Germline V gene sequence: CDR1 SGHRS, CDR2 YFSETQ. The CDR3 has 16 amino acids. The CDR3 spells CASSLVQGASYNEQFF. DNA of the CDR3: TGCGCCAGCAGCTTGGTACAGGGGGCTTCCTACAATGAGCAGTTCTTC.

The chain employs TRBV20-1 and TRBJ2-1; D is uncertain. Germline CDR1 is DFQATT and CDR2 is SNEGSKA (reference sequence). V lost 1 base to trimming and J lost 7 bases, with 5 bases between them. The CDR3 covers 11 residues. The CDR3 DNA reads as TGCAGTGCTAGAGCGGTAAATGAGCAGTTCTTC. Its protein is CSARAVNEQFF.

This sequence joins TRBV7-9 and TRBJ2-1; 14 bases map to TRBD2. CDR3 length: 17 residues. The germline CDR1 and CDR2 sequences are SEHNR and FQNEAQ (reference sequence). V lost 5 bases, J lost 6 bases, and 9 bases stayed unmatched. The CDR3 is CASSPGLAGAFGNEQFF. In DNA, the CDR3 is TGTGCCAGCAGCCCGGGACTAGCGGGAGCTTTTGGCAATGAGCAGTTCTTC.

The genes are TRBV11-2 and TRBJ1-1; D remains unclear. Germline CDR1 SGHAT, CDR2 FQNNGV. The CDR3 runs to 14 residues. With 2 bases removed from V and 0 bases from J, the gap between germline ends came to 7 bases. CDR3 coding DNA: TGTGCCAGCAGCTTATACGGGATGAACACTGAAGCTTTCTTT. It codes for CASSLYGMNTEAFF. Together with reference TRBV11-2 and TRBJ1-1, the CDR3 gives the full variable domain: EAGVAQSPRYKIIEKRQSVAFWCNPISGHATLYWYQQILGQGPKLLIQFQNNGVVDDSQLPKDRFSAERLKGVDSTLKIQPAKLEDSAVYLCASSLYGMNTEAFFGQGTRLTVV.

The sample holds a few counts of this clone. The chain couples TRBV7-3 to TRBJ1-1; D gene uncertain. V lost 4 bases to trimming and J lost 5 bases, with 11 bases between them. CDR3 length equals 13 residues. Germline CDR1 reads SGHTA; CDR2 reads FQGTGA. The CDR3 DNA follows: TGTGCCAGCAGCTCGGAGGTTGGGACTGAAGCTTTCTTT. Protein product: CASSSEVGTEAFF.

The rearrangement links TRBV4-2 to TRBJ1-6, with D possibly TRBD1 on 6 matching bases. CDR1 and CDR2 (germline): LGHNA, YNFKEQ. The germline V and J ends were trimmed by 1 base and 7 bases, with 11 bases remaining between them. The CDR3 has 15 amino acids. The CDR3 loop reads CASSQANQGNSPLHF. The CDR3 DNA reads TGTGCCAGCAGCCAAGCTAATCAGGGGAATTCACCCCTCCACTTT.

In DNA, the CDR3 is TGCGCCAGCAGCTCGTCGAGCGAGAGTTCCTATAATTCACCCCTCCACTTT. Encoded protein: CASSSSSESSYNSPLHF. The chain employs TRBV4-1 and TRBJ1-6; D is ambiguous. V gave up 5 bases and J gave up 1 base, with 15 bases separating them. The CDR3 sequence is 17 residues long. Germline values: CDR1 MGHRA, CDR2 YSYEKL.

This clone turned up a few times. This chain uses TRBV19 with TRBJ2-7, with TRBD1 matching 9 bases. V dropped 1 base and J dropped 2; count of bases not matched to a gene: 6. The CDR3 runs to 16 residues. Looked up from germline, CDR1 is LNHDA and CDR2 is SQIVND (reference sequence). The CDR3 DNA reads TGTGCCAGTAGTATAGGGACAGGGGATTTTCCCTACGAGCAGTACTTC. This sequence encodes CASSIGTGDFPYEQYF.

This chain links TRBV21-1 with TRBJ2-1; the D call TRBD2 from the table was never checked on the DNA. TRBV21-1 is deemed a pseudogene. The CDR3 covers 18 residues. In DNA, the CDR3 is TGTGCCAGCAGCAAAGCGAGACTTGGCGGGGGGGCTTTCAATGAGCAGTTCTTC. Translated: CASSKARLGGGAFNEQFF.

This clone has just a few counts. The V call is TRBV6-5, the J call TRBJ2-1; 14 bases agree with TRBD2. The CDR3 sequence is 16 residues long. The V segment lost 2 bases and the J segment 7 bases; nucleotides outside the gene matches: 4. The germline gives CDR1 MNHEY, CDR2 SVGAGI. The CDR3 loop reads CASSYAGLAGANEQFF. Written as DNA, the CDR3 is TGTGCCAGCAGTTACGCGGGACTAGCGGGAGCAAATGAGCAGTTCTTC.

The chain combines TRBV14 with TRBJ1-2, with no clear D. The V gene's germline CDR1 is SGHDN and CDR2 FVKESK. The CDR3 is made up of 16 amino acids. V was trimmed by 1 base and J by 1 base, leaving 13 bases between them. CDR3 DNA: TGTGCCAGCAGCCAAGGTCTCCCAGGTCTTAACTATGGCTACACCTTC. It encodes CASSQGLPGLNYGYTF.

The chain combines TRBV12-5 with TRBJ2-7; D is uncertain. Trimming cost V 2 bases and J 1 base, with 18 bases left between them. Germline-derived CDR1 and CDR2 are LGHNT and FRNRAP. The CDR3 is made up of 17 amino acids. The CDR3 loop is CASGLSKNFPRSYEQYF. The CDR3, as DNA: TGTGCTAGTGGTTTGTCGAAGAACTTTCCGAGATCCTACGAGCAGTACTTC. Looking up the rest from reference TRBV12-5 and TRBJ2-7 gives the full variable domain: DARVTQTPRHKVTEMGQEVTMRCQPILGHNTVFWYRQTMMQGLELLAYFRNRAPLDDSGMPKDRFSAEMPDATLATLKIQPSEPRDSAVYFCASGLSKNFPRSYEQYFGPGTRLTVT.

This chain links TRBV9 with TRBJ1-1; perhaps TRBD1 as D (5 bases). V was clipped by 3 bases and J by 4 bases, with 19 bases between them. Germline-derived CDR1 and CDR2 are SGDLS and YYNGEE. This CDR3 comprises 16 residues. CDR3 nucleotide sequence: TGTGCCAGCAGCGCCCTCATAGGGGTAGCCCGCACTGAAGCTTTCTTT. Protein sequence: CASSALIGVARTEAFF. The full variable domain, with the rest looked up from reference TRBV9 and TRBJ1-1, is DSGVTQTPKHLITATGQRVTLRCSPRSGDLSVYWYQQSLDQGLQFLIQYYNGEERAKGNILERFSAQQFPDLHSELNLSSLELGDSALYFCASSALIGVARTEAFFGQGTRLTVV.

The V call is TRBV4-2, the J call TRBJ2-2; 8 bases agree with TRBD2. With 6 bases clipped from V and 5 bases from J, the junction kept 14 bases outside the gene matches. The CDR3 covers 17 residues. CDR1 and CDR2 from the germline V gene are LGHNA and YNFKEQ. In DNA, the CDR3 is TGTGCCAGCAGGCCAAGATACGGCGGGGGGCAAACCGGGGAGCTGTTTTTT. This translates into CASRPRYGGGQTGELFF.

The rearrangement uses TRBV25-1 and TRBJ2-1; weak D call: TRBD2 (6 bases). Germline assignment: CDR1 MGHDK and CDR2 SYGVNS. With 9 bases removed from V and 2 bases from J, the gap between germline ends came to 14 bases. CDR3 length equals 14 residues. This CDR3 is CASLGTPTYNEQFF. CDR3 DNA sequence: TGTGCCAGTTTAGGGACTCCCACCTACAATGAGCAGTTCTTC.